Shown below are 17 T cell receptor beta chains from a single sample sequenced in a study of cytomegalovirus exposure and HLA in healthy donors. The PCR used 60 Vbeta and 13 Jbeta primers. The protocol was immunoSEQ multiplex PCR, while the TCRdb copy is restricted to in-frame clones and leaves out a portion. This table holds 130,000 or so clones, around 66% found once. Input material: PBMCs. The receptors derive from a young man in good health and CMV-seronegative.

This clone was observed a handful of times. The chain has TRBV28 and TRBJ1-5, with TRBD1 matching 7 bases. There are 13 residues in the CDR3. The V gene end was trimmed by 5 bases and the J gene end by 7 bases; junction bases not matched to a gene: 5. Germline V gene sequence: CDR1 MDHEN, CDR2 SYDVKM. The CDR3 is CASSTGVRQPQHF. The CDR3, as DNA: TGTGCCAGCAGTACAGGGGTTCGCCAGCCCCAGCATTTT.

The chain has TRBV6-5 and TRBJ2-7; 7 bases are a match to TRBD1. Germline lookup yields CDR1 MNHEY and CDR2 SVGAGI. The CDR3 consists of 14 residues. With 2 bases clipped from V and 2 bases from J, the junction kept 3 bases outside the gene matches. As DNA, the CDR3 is TGTGCCAGCAGTTACGGGCAGGGGGCCTACGAGCAGTACTTC. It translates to CASSYGQGAYEQYF.

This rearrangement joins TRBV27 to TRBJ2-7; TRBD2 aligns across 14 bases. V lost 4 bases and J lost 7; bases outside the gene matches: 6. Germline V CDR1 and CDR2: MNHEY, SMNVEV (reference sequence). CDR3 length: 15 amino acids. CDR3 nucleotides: TGTGCCAGCAGTTCGGGACTAGCGGGAGATCGAGAGCAGTACTTC. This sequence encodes CASSSGLAGDREQYF.

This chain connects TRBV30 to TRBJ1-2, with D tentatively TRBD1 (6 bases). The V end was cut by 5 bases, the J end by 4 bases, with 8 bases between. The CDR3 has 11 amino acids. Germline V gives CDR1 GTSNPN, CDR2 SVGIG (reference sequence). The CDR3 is CAWDRRYGYTF. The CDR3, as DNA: TGTGCCTGGGACAGGCGCTATGGCTACACCTTC.

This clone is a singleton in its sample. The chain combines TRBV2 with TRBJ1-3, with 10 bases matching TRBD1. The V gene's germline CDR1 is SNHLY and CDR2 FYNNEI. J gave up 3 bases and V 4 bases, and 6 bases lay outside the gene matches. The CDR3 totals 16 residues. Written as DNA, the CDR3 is TGTGCCAGCAGTGCTGACAGGGGGCGGGATGGAAACACCATATATTTT. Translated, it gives CASSADRGRDGNTIYF.

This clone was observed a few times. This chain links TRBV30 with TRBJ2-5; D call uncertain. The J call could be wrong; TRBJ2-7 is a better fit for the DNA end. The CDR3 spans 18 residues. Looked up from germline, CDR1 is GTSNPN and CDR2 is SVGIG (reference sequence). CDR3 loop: CAWTPRVGRTLVSYEQYF. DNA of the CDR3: TGTGCCTGGACCCCCCGGGTCGGTCGCACCCTAGTCTCCTACGAGCAGTACTTC.

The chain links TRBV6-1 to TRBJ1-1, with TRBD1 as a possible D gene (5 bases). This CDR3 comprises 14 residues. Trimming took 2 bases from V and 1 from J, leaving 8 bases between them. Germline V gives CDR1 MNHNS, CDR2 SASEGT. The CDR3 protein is CASSEWGGNTEAFF. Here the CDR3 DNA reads TGTGCCAGCAGTGAATGGGGGGGGAACACTGAAGCTTTCTTT.

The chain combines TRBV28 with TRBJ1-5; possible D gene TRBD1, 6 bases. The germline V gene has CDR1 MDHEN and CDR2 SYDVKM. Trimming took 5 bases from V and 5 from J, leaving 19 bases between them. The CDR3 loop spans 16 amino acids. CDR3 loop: CASSTLHRARDQPQHF. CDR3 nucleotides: TGTGCCAGCAGTACCCTCCACAGGGCTCGGGATCAGCCCCAGCATTTT.

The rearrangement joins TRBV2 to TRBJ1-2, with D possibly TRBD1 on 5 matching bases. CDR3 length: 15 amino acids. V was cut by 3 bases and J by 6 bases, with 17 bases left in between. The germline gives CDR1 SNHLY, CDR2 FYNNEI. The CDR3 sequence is CASSDWGPARDGYTF. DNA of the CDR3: TGTGCCAGCAGTGATTGGGGCCCGGCCAGAGATGGCTACACCTTC.

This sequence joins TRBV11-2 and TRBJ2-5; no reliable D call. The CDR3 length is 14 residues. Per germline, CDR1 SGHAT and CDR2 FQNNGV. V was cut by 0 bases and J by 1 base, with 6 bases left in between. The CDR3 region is CASSLDLVQETQYF. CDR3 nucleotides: TGTGCCAGCAGCTTAGACTTAGTCCAAGAGACCCAGTACTTC.

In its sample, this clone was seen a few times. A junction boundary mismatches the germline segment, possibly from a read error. This CDR3 reads CARSVGRRGAHYGYTF. The DNA for the CDR3 is TGTGCCCGGAGTGTTGGGAGGCGAGGGGCGCACTATGGCTACACCTTC. The chain recombines TRBV30 with TRBJ1-2; D possibly corresponds to TRBD1 (5 bases). Germline loops: CDR1 GTSNPN, CDR2 SVGIG (reference sequence). The CDR3 is made up of 16 amino acids.

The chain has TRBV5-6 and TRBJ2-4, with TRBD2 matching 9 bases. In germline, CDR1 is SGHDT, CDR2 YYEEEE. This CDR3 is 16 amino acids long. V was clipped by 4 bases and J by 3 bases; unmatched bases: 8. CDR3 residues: CASSRRGGRGKNIQYF. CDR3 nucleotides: TGTGCCAGCAGCCGGCGGGGGGGGCGGGGCAAAAACATTCAGTACTTC. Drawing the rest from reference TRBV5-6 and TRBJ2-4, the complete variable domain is DAGVTQSPTHLIKTRGQQVTLRCSPKSGHDTVSWYQQALGQGPQFIFQYYEEEERQRGNFPDRFSGHQFPNYSSELNVNALLLGDSALYLCASSRRGGRGKNIQYFGAGTRLSVL.

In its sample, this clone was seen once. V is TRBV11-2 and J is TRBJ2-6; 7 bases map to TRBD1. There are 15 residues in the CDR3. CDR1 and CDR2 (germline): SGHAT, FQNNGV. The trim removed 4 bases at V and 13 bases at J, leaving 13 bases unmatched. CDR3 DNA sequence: TGTGCCAGCAGCTCTTGGGACAGAAATGCCCGTGTCCTGACTTTC. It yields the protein CASSSWDRNARVLTF.

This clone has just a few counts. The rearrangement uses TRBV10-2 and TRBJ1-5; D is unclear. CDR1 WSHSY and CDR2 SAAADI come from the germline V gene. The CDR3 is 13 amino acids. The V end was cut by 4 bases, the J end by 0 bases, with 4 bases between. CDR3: CASSVISNQPQHF. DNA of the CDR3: TGCGCCAGCAGTGTTATTAGCAATCAGCCCCAGCATTTT.

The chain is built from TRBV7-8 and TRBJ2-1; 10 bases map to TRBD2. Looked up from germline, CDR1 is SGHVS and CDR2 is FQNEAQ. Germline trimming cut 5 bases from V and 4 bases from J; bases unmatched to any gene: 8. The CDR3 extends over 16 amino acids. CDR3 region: CASSPQSGGGYNEQFF. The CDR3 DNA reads TGTGCCAGCAGCCCCCAGAGCGGGGGGGGATACAATGAGCAGTTCTTC.

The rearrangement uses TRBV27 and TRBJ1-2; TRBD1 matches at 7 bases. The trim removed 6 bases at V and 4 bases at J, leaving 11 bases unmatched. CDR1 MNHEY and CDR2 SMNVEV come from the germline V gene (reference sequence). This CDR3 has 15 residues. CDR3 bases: TGTGCCAGCAGATTAGCGGGACAGCCCGCCTATGGCTACACCTTC. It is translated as CASRLAGQPAYGYTF.

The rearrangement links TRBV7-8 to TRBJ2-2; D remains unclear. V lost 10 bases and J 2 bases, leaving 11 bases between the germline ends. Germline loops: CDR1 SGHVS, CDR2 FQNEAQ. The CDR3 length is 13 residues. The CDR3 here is CAISEKNTGELFF. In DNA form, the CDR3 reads TGTGCCATCTCCGAGAAAAACACCGGGGAGCTGTTTTTT.